This entry lists 19 T cell receptor beta chains sequenced from one sample in a study of tumor and adjacent non-tumor tissue in lung cancer. TCRbeta libraries were built with three rounds of nested PCR, modified from ARM-PCR. TCRdb re-derived calls from the multiplex PCR reads in MiXCR, one entry per CDR3 protein. The table includes 110,000 or so distinct CDR3 sequences, over 55% detected once. RNA was extracted from bulk tissue without any cell sorting. Distant lung tissue was collected more than 3 cm away from the tumor edge. The source material was distant non-tumor lung tissue. Receptors originate from a man aged 55 to 69 with non-small cell lung cancer.

In regard to this clonotype: Lacking the conserved final phenylalanine or tryptophan, this CDR3 likely reflects a read error. The rearrangement links TRBV6-5 to TRBJ2-7; D remains ambiguous. Germline loops: CDR1 MNHEY, CDR2 SVGAGI. CDR3 length equals 12 residues. CDR3 in DNA: TGTGCCAGAAGTTTAAGCCGCAGCGAGCAGTACTTA. It yields the protein CARSLSRSEQYL.

This clonotype was detected a few times. The chain couples TRBV19 to TRBJ2-7, with D maybe TRBD2 (6 bases). Trimming removed 3 bases at V and 2 bases at J, with 11 bases between. This CDR3 comprises 14 residues. From germline, CDR1 is LNHDA and CDR2 SQIVND (reference sequence). CDR3 coding DNA: TGTGCCAGTAGTATTGTGGGAGGCACCTACGAGCAGTACTTC. Its translation: CASSIVGGTYEQYF.

Remarks on this clonotype: Since no conserved phenylalanine or tryptophan closes the CDR3, a read error is the likely cause. J is TRBJ1-3 and V is TRBV6-6; no clear D gene. Germline CDR1 MNHNY, CDR2 SVGAGI (reference sequence). The CDR3 loop spans 15 amino acids. The CDR3 region is CTSSYFTDSGNTIYL. As DNA, the CDR3 is TGTACCAGCAGTTACTTCACGGACTCTGGAAACACCATATATCTT.

Turning to this clonotype: A junction end diverges from the germline sequence, so it may reflect a read error. The chain employs TRBV5-1 and TRBJ2-7, with 8 bases fitting TRBD1. The CDR3 spans 15 residues. Germline CDR1 reads SGHRS; CDR2 reads YFSETQ. CDR3 nucleotides: TGCGCCGGCAGGGAGACAGGGGCGGAATCCGACGAGCATTACTTC. Translated: CAGRETGAESDEHYF.

This clonotype showed up just a few times. The chain joins TRBV20-1 to TRBJ1-5; a possible D gene is TRBD1 (5 bases). This CDR3 region has 16 residues. Germline CDR1 DFQATT, CDR2 SNEGSKA (reference sequence). Deletions cut 0 bases from V and 8 bases from J, with 20 bases between. In DNA form, the CDR3 reads TGCAGTGCTAGAGATCAAGGGGCCTCACGCTGGGAGCCCCAGCATTTT. Translation gives CSARDQGASRWEPQHF.

The gene calls are TRBV11-3 and TRBJ2-1; TRBD2 might be the D (5 bases). This CDR3 contains 14 residues. From germline, CDR1 is SGHNT and CDR2 YENEEA. DNA for the CDR3: TGTTCTAGCAGCTTAGAATCACTATCCAATGAGCAGTTCTTC. It codes for CSSSLESLSNEQFF.

A note on this clonotype: Lacking the conserved final phenylalanine or tryptophan, this CDR3 likely reflects a read error. For the CDR3, the DNA is TGCAGCGTTGAAGTGGGGTTCGGGGGTGACGAGCAGTACATC. The encoded protein is CSVEVGFGGDEQYI. The rearrangement uses TRBV29-1 and TRBJ2-7; D is possibly TRBD2 (6 bases). V was pared by 1 base and J by 5 bases, with 15 bases between. There are 14 residues in the CDR3. Germline CDR1 reads SQVTM; CDR2 reads ANQGSEA.

Regarding this clonotype: At one boundary the junction diverges from the germline segment, which might be a read error. The V call is TRBV6-1, the J call TRBJ2-7, with no clear D. Germline CDR1 reads MNHNS; CDR2 reads SASEGT. This CDR3 contains 11 residues. DNA of the CDR3: TGTGTCAGCAGTCCCCTATACGAGCCGTACTTC. It translates to CVSSPLYEPYF.

On this clonotype itself: A much bigger clone sits one base away, suggesting this may be a read error. This rearrangement joins TRBV29-1 to TRBJ1-4; D gene ambiguous. Trimming took 7 bases from V and 7 from J, leaving 7 bases between them. The germline V gene has CDR1 SQVTM and CDR2 ANQGSEA. CDR3 size: 10 residues. CDR3 residues: CSALSEKLFF. CDR3 DNA: TGCAGCGCTCTTTCTGAAAAACTGTTTTTT.

There are a few counts of this clonotype. This could be a read error, since a much larger clone is one nucleotide away. The chain couples TRBV12-3 or TRBV12-4 to TRBJ2-3; D remains unclear. The CDR3 is 14 amino acids. The CDR3 loop reads CASSLFKSTVTQYF. The CDR3 DNA follows: TGTGCCAGCAGTCTATTTAAGTCCACAGTTACGCAGTATTTT.

This clonotype was detected many times. V gene TRBV4-3 combines with J gene TRBJ1-4; perhaps TRBD1 as D (5 bases). Germline CDR1 is LGHNA and CDR2 is YSLEER. This CDR3 is built from 16 residues. Trimming stripped 0 bases from V and 7 bases from J, with 15 bases between. This CDR3 reads CASSQEGAGRVEKLFF. The CDR3 DNA follows: TGCGCCAGCAGCCAAGAAGGGGCGGGACGGGTTGAAAAACTGTTTTTT.

In the case of this clonotype: One base away lies a much larger clone, so this may be a sequencing read error. The chain uses TRBV5-1 and TRBJ2-6, with D uncertain. V was pared by 0 bases and J by 1 base, with 8 bases between. CDR3 length: 16 residues. Germline V gene lookup returns CDR1 SGHRS and CDR2 YFSETQ. CDR3 coding DNA: TGCGCCAGCAGCTTGGAGTTGGCTTCTGGGGCCAACGTCCTGACTTTC. Residues: CASSLELASGANVLTF.

Comments on this clonotype: The germline gene is not matched at one end of the junction; a read error may be the cause. The V and J genes are TRBV12-3 or TRBV12-4 and TRBJ2-5; D uncertain. The CDR3 is made up of 13 amino acids. CDR3 nucleotide sequence: TGTGCCAGCAGTATGGTGTACCAAGAGACCCAGTGCTTC. It yields the protein CASSMVYQETQCF.

This clonotype has ten or more counts. The chain has TRBV4-2 and TRBJ1-5; TRBD1 matches 7 bases. The CDR3 runs 16 residues. The germline gives CDR1 LGHNA, CDR2 YNFKEQ. V shed 0 bases and J 5 bases; nucleotides not matched to a gene: 7. CDR3 region: CASSQEYGQEYQPQHF. CDR3 sequence (DNA): TGTGCCAGCAGCCAAGAGTACGGACAGGAGTATCAGCCCCAGCATTTT.

This clonotype has just a few counts. V and J are TRBV12-3 or TRBV12-4 and TRBJ2-3; the D is unclear. Trimming shortened V by 3 bases and J by 6 bases, and 13 bases separated the two germline ends. The CDR3 runs to 14 residues. DNA for the CDR3: TGTGCCAGCAGTTTGAGTTCCGAGCTTGATACGCAGTATTTT. This encodes CASSLSSELDTQYF.

V and J are TRBV5-1 and TRBJ2-1; D may be TRBD2 (5 bases). The CDR3 sequence is 15 residues long. Trimming took 6 bases from V and 7 from J, leaving 20 bases between them. The V gene's germline CDR1 is SGHRS and CDR2 YFSETQ. The CDR3 nucleotides are TGCGCCAGCATGGTCGGGGTAATGAAAAATAATGAGCAGTTCTTC. Translating it yields CASMVGVMKNNEQFF.

This clonotype has a count of ten or more. V is TRBV4-1 and J is TRBJ2-7; the D call may be TRBD1 or TRBD2 (7 bases each). The CDR3 extends over 18 amino acids. V lost 0 bases and J 3 bases, leaving 21 bases between the germline ends. Germline CDR1 is MGHRA and CDR2 is YSYEKL. The CDR3 DNA sequence: TGCGCCAGCAGCCAAGAAGAGGGGGGGGTGGACAGGAACTACGAGCAGTACTTC. It translates to CASSQEEGGVDRNYEQYF.

The chain links TRBV28 to TRBJ2-1; 7 nucleotides agree with TRBD2. V was clipped by 7 bases and J by 7 bases; unmatched bases: 7. The CDR3 contains 13 residues. Germline V lookup: CDR1 MDHEN, CDR2 SYDVKM. Here the CDR3 reads CASINGRQNEQFF. CDR3 DNA sequence: TGTGCCAGCATAAACGGGAGGCAGAATGAGCAGTTCTTC. Full variable domain (outside the CDR3, taken from reference TRBV28 and TRBJ2-1): DVKVTQSSRYLVKRTGEKVFLECVQDMDHENMFWYRQDPGLGLRLIYFSYDVKMKEKGDIPEGYSVSREKKERFSLILESASTNQTSMYLCASINGRQNEQFFGPGTRLTVL.

The chain carries TRBV29-1 and TRBJ2-3, with D possibly matching TRBD1 (5 bases). The CDR3 contains 12 residues. In germline, CDR1 is SQVTM, CDR2 ANQGSEA. CDR3 nucleotide sequence: TGCAACCACAGGATGGGCACAGATACGCAGTATTTT. Translated, it gives CNHRMGTDTQYF.